Listed below are T cell receptor beta chains from one sample, sequenced in a study of cytomegalovirus exposure and HLA in healthy donors. The data were produced by immunoSEQ multiplex PCR, yet TCRdb's version contains in-frame clones alone and is incomplete. The table lists some 99,000 clones, roughly 79% of them singletons. Material: PBMCs. These TCRs come from a woman aged 30 to 39 in good health and CMV-seronegative. Each CDR3 is given with its conserved first and last residue. The order of the fields is V gene, clone size, D gene, J gene, CDR3 DNA, CDR3 protein. D genes are given only for firm matches. Clone size, where shown, is once, few, many, or a class for clones that have expanded.

V: TRBV5-1
size: .
D: TRBD1
J: TRBJ1-6
DNA: TGCGCCAGCAGCTTGGGGACAGGGGATTCACCCCTCCACTTT
CDR3: CASSLGTGDSPLHF

V: TRBV6-4
size: .
D: TRBD1
J: TRBJ2-7
DNA: TGTGCCAGCAGGGAGGCAAAGAGACAGGGACGAGAGCAGTACTTC
CDR3: CASREAKRQGREQYF

V: TRBV27
size: .
D: .
J: TRBJ2-3
DNA: TGTGCCAGCAGTTTGCGGGGCACAGATACGCAGTATTTT
CDR3: CASSLRGTDTQYF

V: TRBV9
size: .
D: TRBD2
J: TRBJ2-7
DNA: TGTGCCAGCAGCGTATATCCCCCACAGACTAGCGGGAGAGTGGACTACGAGCAGTACTTC
CDR3: CASSVYPPQTSGRVDYEQYF

V: TRBV27
size: .
D: .
J: TRBJ2-7
DNA: TGTGCCAGCAGGCCTCAAAGGGGATACCAAACCTACGAGCAGTACTTC
CDR3: CASRPQRGYQTYEQYF

V: TRBV11-2
size: once
D: .
J: TRBJ2-3
DNA: TGTGCCAGCAGCTGGGGGTCCGGAGGGGATACGCAGTATTTT
CDR3: CASSWGSGGDTQYF

V: TRBV28
size: .
D: TRBD2
J: TRBJ2-3
DNA: TGTGCCAGCAGTTTAGGGGCGGGAGGGCAAACGCAGTATTTT
CDR3: CASSLGAGGQTQYF

V: TRBV5-1
size: .
D: .
J: TRBJ2-1
DNA: TGCGCCAGCAGCTTGATGAGGTCAGAGAGTTTCAATGAGCAGTTCTTC
CDR3: CASSLMRSESFNEQFF

V: TRBV19
size: .
D: .
J: TRBJ2-6
DNA: TGTGCCAGTAGTGACGGACAGAATAGGGCCAACGTCCTGACTTTC
CDR3: CASSDGQNRANVLTF

V: TRBV19
size: .
D: .
J: TRBJ2-3
DNA: TGTGCCACCCTCGCGGCAGCCTCTAACACAGATACGCAGTATTTT
CDR3: CATLAAASNTDTQYF

V: TRBV7-9
size: .
D: .
J: TRBJ1-1
DNA: TGTGCCAGCAGCCGGCCGGCAGGGCCGAACACTGAAGCTTTCTTT
CDR3: CASSRPAGPNTEAFF

V: TRBV6-1
size: .
D: .
J: TRBJ1-2
DNA: TGTGCCAGCAAAGCGGGGGGCGACTATGGCTACACCTTC
CDR3: CASKAGGDYGYTF

V: TRBV20-1
size: .
D: .
J: TRBJ1-2
DNA: TGCAGTGCCGGCGCGGGGAAGGGCTACACCTTC
CDR3: CSAGAGKGYTF

V: TRBV5-1
size: .
D: TRBD1
J: TRBJ2-1
DNA: TGCGCCAGCAGCCCGACAGGGGGCGAGACCTACAATGAGCAGTTCTTC
CDR3: CASSPTGGETYNEQFF

V: TRBV4-3
size: .
D: TRBD2
J: TRBJ2-3
DNA: TGCGCCAGCAGCCAAGATGGCGCGGGAGGGCGAGATACGCAGTATTTT
CDR3: CASSQDGAGGRDTQYF

V: TRBV29-1
size: many
D: .
J: TRBJ1-5
DNA: TGCAGCGGGGATAGACAGGATTTCATTAGCAATCAGCCCCAGCATTTT
CDR3: CSGDRQDFISNQPQHF

V: TRBV7-6
size: .
D: .
J: TRBJ1-4
DNA: TGTGCCAGCAGCCCCGGCCTACAGAATGAAAAACTGTTTTTT
CDR3: CASSPGLQNEKLFF

V: TRBV7-9
size: once
D: TRBD2
J: TRBJ2-3
DNA: TGTGCCAGCAGCTCCGGACTAGCGGGCAGCACAGATACGCAGTATTTT
CDR3: CASSSGLAGSTDTQYF

V: TRBV7-9
size: .
D: .
J: TRBJ1-1
DNA: TGTGCCAGCAGCTTGTTCCGTGACACTGAAGCTTTCTTT
CDR3: CASSLFRDTEAFF

V: TRBV5-4
size: .
D: TRBD2
J: TRBJ2-7
DNA: TGTGCCAGCAGTCCCGGGGGGAGCTACGAGCAGTACTTC
CDR3: CASSPGGSYEQYF

V: TRBV2
size: .
D: TRBD2
J: TRBJ2-1
DNA: TGTGCCAGCAGTGTTTTACTAGCGCCCTCCAATGAGCAGTTCTTC
CDR3: CASSVLLAPSNEQFF

V: TRBV7-9
size: few
D: .
J: TRBJ1-2
DNA: TGTGCCAGCAGCTTGACGACAGGTCCCACCTTC
CDR3: CASSLTTGPTF

V: TRBV27
size: .
D: .
J: TRBJ1-6
DNA: TGTGCCAGCAGTTTAGGACAAAGCTCCTATAATTCACCCCTCCACTTT
CDR3: CASSLGQSSYNSPLHF

V: TRBV2
size: .
D: TRBD1
J: TRBJ2-7
DNA: TGTGCCAGCAGCGAACCGGACAGGGAATTATACGAGCAGTACTTC
CDR3: CASSEPDRELYEQYF

V: TRBV12-5
size: .
D: .
J: TRBJ2-5
DNA: TGTGCTAGTGGTTCCCATTGGAGGGGAACTAGGGAGACCCAGTACTTC
CDR3: CASGSHWRGTRETQYF

V: TRBV7-8
size: .
D: .
J: TRBJ2-5
DNA: TGTGCCAGCAGCCCACAGACAGCCCCCTCACAAGAGACCCAGTACTTC
CDR3: CASSPQTAPSQETQYF

V: TRBV7-2
size: .
D: TRBD2
J: TRBJ2-3
DNA: TGTGCCAGCACCCCGGGACTAGCTACAGATACGCAGTATTTT
CDR3: CASTPGLATDTQYF

V: TRBV7-2
size: .
D: TRBD2
J: TRBJ2-3
DNA: TGTGCCAGCAGCCCAGTGACTAGCGGACCCACAGATACGCAGTATTTT
CDR3: CASSPVTSGPTDTQYF

V: TRBV4-1
size: once
D: TRBD1
J: TRBJ2-1
DNA: TGCGCCAGCAGCCCACGGGGACAGAGCTCCTACAATGAGCAGTTCTTC
CDR3: CASSPRGQSSYNEQFF

V: TRBV5-4
size: once
D: TRBD1
J: TRBJ2-2
DNA: TGTGCCAGCAGCTCCGGACAGGCGGACACCGGGGAGCTGTTTTTT
CDR3: CASSSGQADTGELFF

V: TRBV5-1
size: once
D: TRBD2
J: TRBJ2-2
DNA: TGCGCCAGCAGCACCGTAGCGGGAGACACCGGGGAGCTGTTTTTT
CDR3: CASSTVAGDTGELFF

V: TRBV19
size: medium-sized
D: .
J: TRBJ2-7
DNA: TGTGCCAGTAGTTTATCGCTTAGCACCACCTACGAGCAGTACTTC
CDR3: CASSLSLSTTYEQYF

V: TRBV29-1
size: .
D: TRBD2
J: TRBJ2-5
DNA: TGCAGCACCGCCGGGACTAGCGGCCAAGAGACCCAGTACTTC
CDR3: CSTAGTSGQETQYF

V: TRBV14
size: .
D: TRBD2
J: TRBJ2-1
DNA: TGTGCCAGCAGCCACCGTAGCGGGAGGACCCGCTCCTACAATGAGCAGTTCTTC
CDR3: CASSHRSGRTRSYNEQFF

V: TRBV7-9
size: .
D: .
J: TRBJ2-2
DNA: TGTGCCAGCAGCTTACGGATGACGACGGGTGGGGAGCTGTTTTTT
CDR3: CASSLRMTTGGELFF

V: TRBV14
size: .
D: .
J: TRBJ2-3
DNA: TGTGCCAGCAGTCAGGGGCCCCCAGATACGCAGTATTTT
CDR3: CASSQGPPDTQYF

V: TRBV29-1
size: .
D: TRBD1
J: TRBJ2-1
DNA: TGCAGCCTCGGACAGGGGGCGAATGAGCAGTTCTTC
CDR3: CSLGQGANEQFF

V: TRBV28
size: .
D: .
J: TRBJ1-1
DNA: TGTGCCAGCAGTTTCGGGGGGCAGGGGAACACTGAAGCTTTCTTT
CDR3: CASSFGGQGNTEAFF

V: TRBV29-1
size: .
D: TRBD2
J: TRBJ2-1
DNA: TGCAGCGTTGCCCGACTAGCGGACTCCTACAATGAGCAGTTCTTC
CDR3: CSVARLADSYNEQFF

V: TRBV19
size: .
D: .
J: TRBJ2-7
DNA: TGTGCCAGTAGTATTCGCGGGCCGGATCGGGTCGAGCAGTACTTC
CDR3: CASSIRGPDRVEQYF

V: TRBV6-7
size: .
D: TRBD1
J: TRBJ2-2
DNA: TGTGCCAGCAGTTCCAAGGACAGGGGGCACACCGGGGAGCTGTTTTTT
CDR3: CASSSKDRGHTGELFF

V: TRBV30
size: .
D: TRBD2
J: TRBJ2-3
DNA: TGTGCCTGGAGTGTTAGTGGGAGGGGAGATACGCAGTATTTT
CDR3: CAWSVSGRGDTQYF

V: TRBV6-4
size: .
D: TRBD2
J: TRBJ2-1
DNA: TGTGCCAGCAGTGATGAAGCGGGAGTCGGTGAGCAGTTCTTC
CDR3: CASSDEAGVGEQFF